A single T cell receptor (beta chain) is shown here with its context. The entry originates in a study of blood T cell repertoires in COVID-19. Germline V lookup: CDR1 MGHRA, CDR2 YSYEKL. V was clipped by 4 bases and J by 4 bases, with 14 bases between them. This CDR3 comprises 16 residues. Per the original data handling: Reference gene primer amplification gave estimated nucleated cell counts. Method: immunoSEQ multiplex PCR; TCRdb's copy keeps in-frame clones and lacks some. That table supplies the V and J calls and clone size; D and trimming were determined from the DNA. Of around 300,000 clones in the sample, 87% were seen once.

The sample consisted of peripheral blood. This clonotype was sampled from a man aged 18 to 30 with active or convalescent COVID-19. The chain recombines TRBV4-1 with TRBJ1-6, with D possibly being TRBD1 (6 bases). The CDR3 coding sequence is TGCGCCAGCAGCCGAGAACAGGGTCGGTATAATTCACCCCTCCACTTT. This sequence encodes CASSREQGRYNSPLHF.